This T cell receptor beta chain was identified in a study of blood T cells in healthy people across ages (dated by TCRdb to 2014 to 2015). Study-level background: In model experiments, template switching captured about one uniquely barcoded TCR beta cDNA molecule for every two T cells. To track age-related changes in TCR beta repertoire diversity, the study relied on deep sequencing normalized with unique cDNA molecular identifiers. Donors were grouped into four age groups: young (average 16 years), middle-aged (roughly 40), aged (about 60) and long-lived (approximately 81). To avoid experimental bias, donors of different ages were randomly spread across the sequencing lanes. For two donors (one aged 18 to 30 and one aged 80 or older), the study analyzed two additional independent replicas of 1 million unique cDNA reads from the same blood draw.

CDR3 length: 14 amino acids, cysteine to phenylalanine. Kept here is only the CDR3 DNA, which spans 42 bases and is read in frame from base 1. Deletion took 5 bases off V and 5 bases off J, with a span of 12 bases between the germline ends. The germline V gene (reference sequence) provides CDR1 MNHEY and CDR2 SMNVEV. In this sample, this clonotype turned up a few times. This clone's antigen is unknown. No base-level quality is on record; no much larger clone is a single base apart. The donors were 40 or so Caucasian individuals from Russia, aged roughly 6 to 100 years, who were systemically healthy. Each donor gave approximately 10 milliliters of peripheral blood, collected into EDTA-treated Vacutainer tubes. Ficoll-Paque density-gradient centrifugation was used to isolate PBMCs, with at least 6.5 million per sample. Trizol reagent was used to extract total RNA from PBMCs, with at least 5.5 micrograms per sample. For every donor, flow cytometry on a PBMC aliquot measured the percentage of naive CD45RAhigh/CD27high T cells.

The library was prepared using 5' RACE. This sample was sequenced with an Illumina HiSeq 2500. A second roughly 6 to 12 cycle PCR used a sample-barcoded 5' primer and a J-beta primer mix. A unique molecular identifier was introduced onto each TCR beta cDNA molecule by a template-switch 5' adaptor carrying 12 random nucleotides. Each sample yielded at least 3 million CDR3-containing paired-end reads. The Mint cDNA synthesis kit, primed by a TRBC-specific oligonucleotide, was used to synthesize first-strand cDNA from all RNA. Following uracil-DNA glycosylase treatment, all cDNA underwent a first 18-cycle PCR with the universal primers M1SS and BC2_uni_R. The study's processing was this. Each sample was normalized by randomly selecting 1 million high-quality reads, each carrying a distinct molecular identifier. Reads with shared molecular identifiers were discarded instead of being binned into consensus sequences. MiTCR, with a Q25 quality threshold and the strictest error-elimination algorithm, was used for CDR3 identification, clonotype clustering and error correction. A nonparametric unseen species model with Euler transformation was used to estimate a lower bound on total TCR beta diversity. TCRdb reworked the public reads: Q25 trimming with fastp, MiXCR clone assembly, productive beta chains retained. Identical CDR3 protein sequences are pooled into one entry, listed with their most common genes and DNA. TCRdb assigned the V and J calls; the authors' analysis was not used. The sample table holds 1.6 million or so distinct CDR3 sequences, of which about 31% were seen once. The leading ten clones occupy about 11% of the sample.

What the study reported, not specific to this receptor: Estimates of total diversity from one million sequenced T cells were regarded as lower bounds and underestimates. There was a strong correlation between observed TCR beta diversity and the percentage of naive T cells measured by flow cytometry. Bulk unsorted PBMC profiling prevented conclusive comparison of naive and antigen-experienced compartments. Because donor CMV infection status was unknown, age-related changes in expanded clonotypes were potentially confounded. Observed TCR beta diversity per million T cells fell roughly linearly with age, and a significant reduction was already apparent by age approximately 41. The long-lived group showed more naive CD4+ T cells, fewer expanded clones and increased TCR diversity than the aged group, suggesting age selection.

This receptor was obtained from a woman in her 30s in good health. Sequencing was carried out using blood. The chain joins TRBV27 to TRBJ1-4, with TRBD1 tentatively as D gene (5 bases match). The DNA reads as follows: TGTGCCAGCAGTCGCCGGGACGGAAATGAAAAACTGTTTTTT. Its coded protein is CASSRRDGNEKLFF. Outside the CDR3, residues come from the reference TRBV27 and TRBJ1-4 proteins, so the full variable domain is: EAQVTQNPRYLITVTGKKLTVTCSQNMNHEYMSWYRQDPGLGLRQIYYSMNVEVTDKGDVPEGYKVSRKEKRNFPLILESPSPNQTSLYFCASSRRDGNEKLFFGSGTQLSVL.